A selection of T cell receptor beta chains follows, all from one sample in a study of blood T cell repertoires in COVID-19. Assay used: immunoSEQ multiplex PCR; TCRdb lists only in-frame clones, some missing. The table lists roughly 90,000 clones, roughly 88% of them singletons. The sample consisted of peripheral blood. The receptors originated from a human donor in a cohort sampled during active COVID-19. Each CDR3 is given with its conserved first and last residue.

TRBJ2-7 | TRBV3-1/TRBV3-2 | CASSQVIEASEQYF
TRBJ1-4 | TRBV19 | CASTGQGAGEKLFF
TRBJ2-5 | TRBV9 | CASSVVGGLQETQYF
TRBJ2-7 | TRBV7-9 | CASSTRGSFSYEQYF
TRBJ2-1 | TRBV7-9 | CASSSPGVSGGEYNEQFF
TRBJ2-6 | TRBV19 | CASSISGMGANVLTF
TRBJ2-3 | TRBV7-9 | CASSSDSLDTQYF
TRBJ2-5 | TRBV30 | CAWSSRETQYF
TRBJ2-1 | TRBV2 | CASSEVEGRSHNEQFF
TRBJ2-2 | TRBV10-3 | CAISAGGGQNTGELFF
TRBJ2-1 | TRBV5-1 | CASSPRGSSYNEQFF
TRBJ2-7 | TRBV14 | CASSQAEDRPRFAYF
TRBJ2-1 | TRBV27 | CASSLTGENNEQFF
TRBJ1-1 | TRBV19 | CASSTQGFTGDTEAFF
TRBJ2-1 | TRBV19 | CASSKLAGDNEQFF
TRBJ2-1 | TRBV13 | CAGKDRGSGSSYNEQFF
TRBJ2-5 | TRBV7-2 | CASSFSGEETQYF
TRBJ2-7 | TRBV30 | CAWTTDRASSYEQYF
TRBJ2-1 | TRBV14 | CASSSYASAGRFEQFF
TRBJ2-1 | TRBV7-3 | CASSLRPLSGSPLYNEQFF
TRBJ2-5 | TRBV7-7 | CASSLAARGETQYF
TRBJ1-5 | TRBV5-6 | CASSLYGGGPQHF
TRBJ2-7 | TRBV19 | CASSDWRGANEQYF
TRBJ1-3 | TRBV23-1 | CATLLNTIYF
TRBJ1-1 | TRBV29-1 | CSGGTGPNTEAFF
TRBJ2-1 | TRBV19 | CASSHLSSYNEQFF
TRBJ1-2 | TRBV13 | CASSLRGSYGYTF
TRBJ2-1 | TRBV4-1 | CASSQVLDIFEQFF
TRBJ2-3 | TRBV5-6 | CASSLTSGDTDTQYF
TRBJ2-6 | TRBV2 | CASSEGGGSGANVLTF
TRBJ1-4 | TRBV18 | CASSLAGTGEEKLFF